This T cell receptor (beta chain) emerged from a study of beta chain features in type 1 diabetes. Germline CDR1 and CDR2: SEHNR and FQNEAQ (reference sequence). Trimming stripped 5 bases from V and 4 bases from J, with 12 bases between. CDR3 size: 14 residues. All of the isolated RNA was reverse transcribed, so expressed TCRB transcripts were sequenced. The data were produced by immunoSEQ multiplex PCR, yet TCRdb's version contains in-frame clones alone and is incomplete. The table shows hundreds of thousands of clones, with 11% to 15% occurring only once. Study results and limitations: PCR might show a preference for shorter templates, equally across patients and controls. There were fewer insertions and more deletions at the VDJ junctions of type 1 diabetes patients. Across all four CD4+ subsets, people with type 1 diabetes showed modestly shorter TCRB CDR3s.

Note on this clone: The antigen remains undetermined.

A heparinised blood draw that averaged roughly 100 mL was obtained once from each donor. This clonotype was obtained from a man aged 18 to 29 with type 1 diabetes. The J gene is TRBJ2-1, the V gene TRBV7-9, with D perhaps matching TRBD1 (5 bases). Sequencing used naive CD4+ T cells from blood. DNA for the CDR3: TGTGCCAGCAGCCGACAGTCCGCATACAATGAGCAGTTCTTC. It codes for CASSRQSAYNEQFF.